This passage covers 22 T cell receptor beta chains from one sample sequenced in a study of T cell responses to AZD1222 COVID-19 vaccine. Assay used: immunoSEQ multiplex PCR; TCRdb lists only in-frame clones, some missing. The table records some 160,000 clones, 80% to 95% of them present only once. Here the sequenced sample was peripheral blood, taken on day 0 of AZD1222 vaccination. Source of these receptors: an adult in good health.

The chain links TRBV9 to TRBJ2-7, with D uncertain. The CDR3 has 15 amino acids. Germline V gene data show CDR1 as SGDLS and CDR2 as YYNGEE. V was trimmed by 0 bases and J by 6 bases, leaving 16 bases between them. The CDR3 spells CASSVGPPEVGEQYF. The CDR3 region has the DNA TGTGCCAGCAGCGTAGGCCCCCCGGAAGTTGGCGAGCAGTACTTC.

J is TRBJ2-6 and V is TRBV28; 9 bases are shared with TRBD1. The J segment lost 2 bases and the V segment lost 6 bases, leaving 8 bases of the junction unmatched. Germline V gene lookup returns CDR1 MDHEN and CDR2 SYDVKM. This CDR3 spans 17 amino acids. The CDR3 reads CASRLGTGFAGANVLTF. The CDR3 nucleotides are TGTGCCAGCAGATTGGGGACAGGGTTTGCTGGGGCCAACGTCCTGACTTTC.

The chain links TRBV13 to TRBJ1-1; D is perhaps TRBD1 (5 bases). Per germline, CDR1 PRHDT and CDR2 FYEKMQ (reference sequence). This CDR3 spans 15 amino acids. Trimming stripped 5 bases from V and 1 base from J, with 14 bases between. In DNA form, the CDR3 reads TGTGCCAGCAGCCTAGATGGGACGGCGAACACTGAAGCTTTCTTT. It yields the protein CASSLDGTANTEAFF.

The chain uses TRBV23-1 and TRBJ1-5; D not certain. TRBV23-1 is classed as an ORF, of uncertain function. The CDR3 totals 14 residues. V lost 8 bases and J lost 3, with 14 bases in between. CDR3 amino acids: CASGVNETNQPQHF. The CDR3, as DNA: TGCGCCAGCGGCGTCAATGAAACCAATCAGCCCCAGCATTTT.

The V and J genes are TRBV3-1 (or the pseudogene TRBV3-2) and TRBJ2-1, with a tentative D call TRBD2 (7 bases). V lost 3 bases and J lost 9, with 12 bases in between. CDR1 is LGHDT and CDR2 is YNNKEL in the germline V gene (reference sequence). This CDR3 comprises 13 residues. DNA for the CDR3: TGTGCCAGCAGCCAGCGGGGGCACCTTGAGCAGTTCTTC. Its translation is CASSQRGHLEQFF.

CDR3 DNA: TGTGCCAGCAGCCCCCTCATAGCGGGAGACGAGCAGTACTTC. This encodes CASSPLIAGDEQYF. The chain carries TRBV21-1 and TRBJ2-7; the table's D gene call, TRBD2, was not cross checked with the DNA. TRBV21-1 is marked as a pseudogene. The CDR3 has 14 residues.

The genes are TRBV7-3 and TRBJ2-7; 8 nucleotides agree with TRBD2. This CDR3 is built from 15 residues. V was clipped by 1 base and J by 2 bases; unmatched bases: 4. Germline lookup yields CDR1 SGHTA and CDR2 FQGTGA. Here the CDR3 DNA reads TGTGCCAGCAGCTTAATGCCGGGAGGGCCCTACGAGCAGTACTTC. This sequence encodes CASSLMPGGPYEQYF.

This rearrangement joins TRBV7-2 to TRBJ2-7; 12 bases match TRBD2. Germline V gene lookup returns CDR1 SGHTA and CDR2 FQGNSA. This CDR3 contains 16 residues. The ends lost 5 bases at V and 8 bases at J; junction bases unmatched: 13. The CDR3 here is CASSPSDLAGGRQQYF. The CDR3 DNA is TGTGCCAGCAGCCCCTCAGACCTAGCGGGAGGGAGGCAGCAGTACTTC.

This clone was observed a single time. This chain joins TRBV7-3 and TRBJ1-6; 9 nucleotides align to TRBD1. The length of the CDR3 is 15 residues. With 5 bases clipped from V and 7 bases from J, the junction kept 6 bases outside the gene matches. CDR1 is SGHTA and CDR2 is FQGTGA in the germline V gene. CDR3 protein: CASSIQGAMNSPLHF. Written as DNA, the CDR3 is TGTGCCAGCAGCATACAGGGGGCCATGAATTCACCCCTCCACTTT. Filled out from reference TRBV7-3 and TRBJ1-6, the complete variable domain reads GAGVSQTPSNKVTEKGKYVELRCDPISGHTALYWYRQSLGQGPEFLIYFQGTGAADDSGLPNDRFFAVRPEGSVSTLKIQRTERGDSAVYLCASSIQGAMNSPLHFGNGTRLTVT.

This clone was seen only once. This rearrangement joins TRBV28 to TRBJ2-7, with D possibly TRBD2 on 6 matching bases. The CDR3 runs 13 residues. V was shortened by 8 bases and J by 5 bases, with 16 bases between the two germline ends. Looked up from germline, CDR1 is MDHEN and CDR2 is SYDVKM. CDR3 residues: CASGGVGLDEQYF. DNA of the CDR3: TGTGCCAGCGGCGGGGTGGGGTTGGACGAGCAGTACTTC.

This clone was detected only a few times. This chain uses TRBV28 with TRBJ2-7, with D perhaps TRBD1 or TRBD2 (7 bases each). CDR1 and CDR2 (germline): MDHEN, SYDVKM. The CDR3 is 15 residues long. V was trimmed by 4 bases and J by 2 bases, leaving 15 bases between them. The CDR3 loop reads CASSSAGQLTYEQYF. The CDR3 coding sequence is TGTGCCAGCAGTTCAGCGGGACAGTTGACCTACGAGCAGTACTTC.

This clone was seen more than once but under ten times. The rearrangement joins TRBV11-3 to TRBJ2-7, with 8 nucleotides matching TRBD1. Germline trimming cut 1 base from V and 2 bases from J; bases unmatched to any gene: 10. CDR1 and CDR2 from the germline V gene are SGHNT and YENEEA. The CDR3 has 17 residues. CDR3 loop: CASSLGGPGQATYEQYF. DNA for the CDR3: TGTGCCAGCAGCTTAGGCGGGCCGGGACAGGCGACCTACGAGCAGTACTTC. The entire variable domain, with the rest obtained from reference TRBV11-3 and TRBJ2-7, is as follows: EAGVVQSPRYKIIEKKQPVAFWCNPISGHNTLYWYLQNLGQGPELLIRYENEEAVDDSQLPKDRFSAERLKGVDSTLKIQPAELGDSAVYLCASSLGGPGQATYEQYFGPGTRLTVT.

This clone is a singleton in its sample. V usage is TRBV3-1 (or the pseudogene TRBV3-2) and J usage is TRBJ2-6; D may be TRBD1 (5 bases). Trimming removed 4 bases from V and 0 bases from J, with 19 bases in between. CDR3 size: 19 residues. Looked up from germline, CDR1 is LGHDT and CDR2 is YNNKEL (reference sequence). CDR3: CASSPRFSRQISGANVLTF. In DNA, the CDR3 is TGTGCCAGCAGCCCAAGATTTTCAAGACAGATCTCTGGGGCCAACGTCCTGACTTTC.

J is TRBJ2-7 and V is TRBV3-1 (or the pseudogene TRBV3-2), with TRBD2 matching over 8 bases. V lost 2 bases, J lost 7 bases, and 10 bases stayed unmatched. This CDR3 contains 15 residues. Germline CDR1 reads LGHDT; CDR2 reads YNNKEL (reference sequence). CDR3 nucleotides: TGTGCCAGCAGCCAAATGGGAGCGGGAGCTCAGGAGCAGTACTTC. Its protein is CASSQMGAGAQEQYF.

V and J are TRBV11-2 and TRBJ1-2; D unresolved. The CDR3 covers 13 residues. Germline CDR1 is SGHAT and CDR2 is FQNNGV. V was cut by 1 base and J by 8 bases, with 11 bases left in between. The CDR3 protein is CASSLGRKGGYTF. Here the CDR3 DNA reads TGTGCCAGCAGCTTAGGACGGAAAGGGGGCTACACCTTC. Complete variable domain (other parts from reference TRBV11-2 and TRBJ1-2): EAGVAQSPRYKIIEKRQSVAFWCNPISGHATLYWYQQILGQGPKLLIQFQNNGVVDDSQLPKDRFSAERLKGVDSTLKIQPAKLEDSAVYLCASSLGRKGGYTFGSGTRLTVV.

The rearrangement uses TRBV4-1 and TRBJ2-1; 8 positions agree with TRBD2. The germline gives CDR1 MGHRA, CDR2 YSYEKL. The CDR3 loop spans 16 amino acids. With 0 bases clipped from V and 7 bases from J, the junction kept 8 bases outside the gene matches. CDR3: CASSQEILAGNNEQFF. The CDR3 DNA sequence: TGCGCCAGCAGCCAAGAAATCCTAGCGGGTAATAATGAGCAGTTCTTC.

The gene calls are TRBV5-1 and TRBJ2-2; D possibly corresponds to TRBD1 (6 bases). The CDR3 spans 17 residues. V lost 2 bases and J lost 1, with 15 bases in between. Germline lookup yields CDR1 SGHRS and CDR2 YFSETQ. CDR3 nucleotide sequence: TGCGCCAGCAGCTTAACGACAGGCAATATGAACACCGGGGAGCTGTTTTTT. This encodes CASSLTTGNMNTGELFF.

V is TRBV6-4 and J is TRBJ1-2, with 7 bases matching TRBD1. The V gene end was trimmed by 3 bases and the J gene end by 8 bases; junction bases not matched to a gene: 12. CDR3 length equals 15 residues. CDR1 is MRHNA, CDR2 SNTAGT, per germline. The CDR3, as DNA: TGTGCCAGCAGTGATGCGCCGGGACAGATATTGGGCTACACCTTC. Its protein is CASSDAPGQILGYTF.

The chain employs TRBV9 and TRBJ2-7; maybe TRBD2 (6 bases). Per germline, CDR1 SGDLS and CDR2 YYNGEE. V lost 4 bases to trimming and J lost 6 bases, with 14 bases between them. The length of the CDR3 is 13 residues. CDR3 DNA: TGTGCCAGCAGCCCTCGGAGGGGAGGCGAGCAGTACTTC. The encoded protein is CASSPRRGGEQYF.

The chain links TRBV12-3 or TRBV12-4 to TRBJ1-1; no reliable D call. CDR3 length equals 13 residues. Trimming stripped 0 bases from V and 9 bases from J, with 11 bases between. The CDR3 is CASSLAERVKAFF. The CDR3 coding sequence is TGTGCCAGCAGTTTAGCCGAGCGCGTAAAAGCTTTCTTT.

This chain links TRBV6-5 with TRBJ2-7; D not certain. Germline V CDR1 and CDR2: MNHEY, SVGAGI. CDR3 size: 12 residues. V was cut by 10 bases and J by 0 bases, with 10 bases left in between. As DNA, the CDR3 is TGTGCCACCTTGGGCTTCTCCTACGAGCAGTACTTC. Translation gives CATLGFSYEQYF.

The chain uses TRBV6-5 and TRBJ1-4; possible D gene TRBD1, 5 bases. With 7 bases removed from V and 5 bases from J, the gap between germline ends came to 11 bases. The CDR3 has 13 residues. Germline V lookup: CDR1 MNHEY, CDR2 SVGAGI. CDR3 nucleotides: TGTGCCAGCACCACGGACATAAATGAAAAACTGTTTTTT. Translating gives CASTTDINEKLFF.